Following are 13 T cell receptor beta chains from one sample sequenced in a study of shared clonotypes between healthy human individuals. Using immunoSEQ multiplex PCR, the repertoire was profiled, and TCRdb retains in-frame clones only, with some absent. The table lists hundreds of thousands of clones, 80% to 90% of them singletons. Sequenced sample: memory CD8+ T cells sorted from blood. Subset here: CD45RO+ cells pooled with CCR7-negative TemRA cells. The origin of the receptors is a young man in good health.

This chain joins TRBV13 and TRBJ2-5; maybe TRBD2 (6 bases). This CDR3 spans 15 amino acids. The germline CDR1 and CDR2 sequences are PRHDT and FYEKMQ (reference sequence). Trimming took 3 bases from V and 3 from J, leaving 14 bases between them. The CDR3 loop is CASSFRIAVEETQYF. The DNA of the CDR3 is TGTGCCAGCAGCTTTAGAATAGCGGTAGAAGAGACCCAGTACTTC.

The chain couples TRBV29-1 to TRBJ1-1; tentatively, D is TRBD1 (5 bases). The CDR3 consists of 12 residues. Trimming took off 7 bases at V and 7 bases at J, with 16 bases between the two ends. Per the germline V gene, CDR1 is SQVTM and CDR2 is ANQGSEA. CDR3 amino acids: CSAHRDRNEAFF. CDR3 nucleotide sequence: TGCAGCGCCCACCGGGACCGGAATGAAGCTTTCTTT.

The CDR3 sequence is CASSPSLTSYEQYF. Written as DNA, the CDR3 is TGCGCCAGCAGCCCTTCCCTGACGTCCTACGAGCAGTACTTC. The chain has TRBV4-3 and TRBJ2-7; D is unresolved. Germline V gene sequence: CDR1 LGHNA, CDR2 YSLEER. This CDR3 has 14 residues. V was pared by 4 bases and J by 1 base, with 11 bases between.

On this clone itself: The sample carries other DNA sequences with the same CDR3. The chain is built from TRBV27 and TRBJ1-5, with D possibly being TRBD1 (6 bases). CDR1 and CDR2 from the germline V gene are MNHEY and SMNVEV (reference sequence). CDR3 length equals 14 residues. Trimming shortened V by 3 bases and J by 4 bases, and 10 bases separated the two germline ends. The CDR3 sequence is CASSLQGPNQPQHF. The DNA of the CDR3 is TGTGCCAGCAGTTTGCAGGGGCCAAATCAGCCCCAGCATTTT.

As for this clone: At the DNA level, this CDR3 is encoded by other sequences in the same sample as well. The chain employs TRBV6-5 and TRBJ2-3, with 10 bases fitting TRBD2. CDR1 is MNHEY and CDR2 is SVGAGI in the germline V gene. The CDR3 length is 15 residues. The V segment lost 2 bases and the J segment 4 bases; nucleotides outside the gene matches: 3. The CDR3, as DNA: TGTGCCAGCAGTTACGGAGCGGGGGGGCCAGATACGCAGTATTTT. It codes for CASSYGAGGPDTQYF.

This chain joins TRBV11-2 and TRBJ2-7, with D possibly TRBD1 on 6 matching bases. The V end was cut by 2 bases, the J end by 2 bases, with 13 bases between. The CDR3 length is 15 residues. Per germline, CDR1 SGHAT and CDR2 FQNNGV. CDR3 protein: CASSLSVGDTYEQYF. CDR3 coding DNA: TGTGCCAGCAGCTTATCCGTAGGGGACACCTACGAGCAGTACTTC.

The genes are TRBV6-5 and TRBJ2-2; no firm D call. The CDR3 is made up of 13 amino acids. The V and J ends lost 2 bases and 6 bases respectively, with 7 bases between them. Germline lookup yields CDR1 MNHEY and CDR2 SVGAGI. This CDR3 reads CASSYMASGELFF. As DNA, the CDR3 is TGTGCCAGCAGTTACATGGCCTCCGGGGAGCTGTTTTTT.

The chain joins TRBV13 to TRBJ2-7, with 9 bases matching TRBD2. Per the germline V gene, CDR1 is PRHDT and CDR2 is FYEKMQ (reference sequence). Trimming took 2 bases from V and 1 from J; bases not matched to a gene: 3. The length of the CDR3 is 15 residues. The DNA for the CDR3 is TGTGCCAGCAGCTTAAGACTAGCGGAGTCCTACGAGCAGTACTTC. Residues: CASSLRLAESYEQYF.

V and J are TRBV7-3 and TRBJ1-3; D uncertain. V lost 0 bases to trimming and J lost 2 bases, with 5 bases between them. CDR1 SGHTA and CDR2 FQGTGA come from the germline V gene. CDR3 length: 14 residues. CDR3 loop: CASSLTNTGNTIYF. The DNA for the CDR3 is TGTGCCAGCAGCTTAACGAATACTGGAAACACCATATATTTT.

DNA of the CDR3: TGCGCCAGCAGCCAAGATTGGATCCCGATGGCGATAGGCACAGATACGCAGTATTTT. This gives the protein CASSQDWIPMAIGTDTQYF. The rearrangement links TRBV4-3 to TRBJ2-3; D is ambiguous. V was clipped by 0 bases and J by 1 base, with 20 bases between them. CDR1 LGHNA and CDR2 YSLEER come from the germline V gene. The CDR3 runs 19 residues.

This clone was counted at least ten times. V gene TRBV5-1 combines with J gene TRBJ2-3, with D hard to call. CDR1 and CDR2 (germline): SGHRS, YFSETQ. The CDR3 runs to 13 residues. Trimming removed 5 bases at V and 0 bases at J, with 7 bases between. The CDR3 loop reads CASRPDSTDTQYF. The DNA for the CDR3 is TGCGCCAGCAGACCCGACAGCACAGATACGCAGTATTTT. The full variable domain, with the rest looked up from reference TRBV5-1 and TRBJ2-3, is KAGVTQTPRYLIKTRGQQVTLSCSPISGHRSVSWYQQTPGQGLQFLFEYFSETQRNKGNFPGRFSGRQFSNSRSEMNVSTLELGDSALYLCASRPDSTDTQYFGPGTRLTVL.

The CDR3 loop reads CASSLAAGDAYEQYF. CDR3 DNA: TGCGCCAGCAGCTTGGCCGCAGGTGACGCCTACGAGCAGTACTTC. The V and J genes are TRBV5-1 and TRBJ2-7; unclear D gene. CDR3 length: 15 amino acids. V gave up 0 bases and J gave up 2 bases, with 12 bases separating them. Germline assignment: CDR1 SGHRS and CDR2 YFSETQ.

As concerns this clone: The same CDR3 can be traced to other DNA sequences in this sample. The chain is built from TRBV4-1 and TRBJ2-7, with 9 positions matching TRBD1. This CDR3 is 14 amino acids long. Per germline, CDR1 MGHRA and CDR2 YSYEKL. Trimming took 4 bases from V and 3 from J; bases not matched to a gene: 4. Written as DNA, the CDR3 is TGCGCCAGCAGCCCGGGACAGGGATTCTACGAGCAGTACTTC. It is translated as CASSPGQGFYEQYF.